The 4 T cell receptor beta chains below all came from one sample that was sequenced in a study of cytomegalovirus exposure and HLA in healthy donors (dated by TCRdb to about 2017). The library relied on the immunoSEQ multiplex PCR assay. Held by TCRdb, this immuneACCESS table contains in-frame sequences only and omits some clones. Under half of the omission traces to an unresolved V gene where checked; the cause of the rest is unknown. Here the sample has roughly 170,000 clones; more than 65% occur a single time. Of the sample, about 2.8% falls within the top ten clones. Sequencing was performed on PBMCs. These receptors all come from a woman under 30 in good health and CMV-seropositive.

This clone came up once. The CDR3 DNA reads TGTGCCAGCAGTGACGGGGGCTATGGCTACACCTTC. The encoded protein is CASSDGGYGYTF. The chain is built from TRBV6-6 and TRBJ1-2; weak D call: TRBD1 (5 bases). Trimming took 5 bases from V and 4 from J, leaving 8 bases between them. Per the germline V gene, CDR1 is MNHNY and CDR2 is SVGAGI (reference sequence). The CDR3 consists of 12 residues.

The chain combines TRBV2 with TRBJ1-6, with 7 bases that match TRBD1. This CDR3 has 15 residues. J gave up 7 bases and V 4 bases, and 7 bases lay outside the gene matches. The germline V gene has CDR1 SNHLY and CDR2 FYNNEI. The CDR3 DNA is TGTGCCAGCAGTGGAGGACAGGTTATAAATTCACCCCTCCACTTT. It translates to CASSGGQVINSPLHF. Complete variable domain (other parts from reference TRBV2 and TRBJ1-6): EPEVTQTPSHQVTQMGQEVILRCVPISNHLYFYWYRQILGQKVEFLVSFYNNEISEKSEIFDDQFSVERPDGSNFTLKIRSTKLEDSAMYFCASSGGQVINSPLHFGNGTRLTVT.

The V gene is TRBV6-4, the J gene TRBJ1-5; D remains ambiguous. V shed 10 bases and J shed 0 bases, with 10 bases lying between them. Germline CDR1 is MRHNA and CDR2 is SNTAGT. CDR3 length equals 13 residues. The CDR3: CAKRRVSNQPQHF. Written as DNA, the CDR3 is TGTGCCAAGAGGAGGGTTAGCAATCAGCCCCAGCATTTT.

This rearrangement joins TRBV4-2 to TRBJ2-3, with D unresolved. The germline V gene encodes CDR1 LGHNA and CDR2 YNFKEQ. V was clipped by 4 bases and J by 2 bases, with 13 bases between them. The CDR3 extends over 15 amino acids. Here the CDR3 reads CASSPVGADTDTQYF. The CDR3 region has the DNA TGTGCCAGCAGCCCTGTCGGCGCGGACACAGATACGCAGTATTTT.